Listed below are T cell receptor beta chains from one sample, sequenced in a study of CD8 T cells in Susac syndrome. TCRdb ran MiXCR on the immunoSEQ multiplex PCR reads and lists one entry per CDR3 protein. The table shows about 120,000 distinct CDR3 sequences, with around 94% occurring only once. The sequenced sample was CD8+ T cells from PBMCs. Every receptor here comes from a human donor with Susac syndrome. The CDR3 runs from the conserved cysteine through the conserved F or W. A D gene is named only where the DNA matches it firmly. A row's size may be missing; if present it is once, few, many or a size class.

>.|TRBV4-1|.|TRBJ2-7
TGCGCCAGCAGCCATCCCGGGCCAAACTACGAGCAGTACTTC
CASSHPGPNYEQYF
>.|TRBV25-1|.|TRBJ2-3
TGTGCCAGCAGCCGCCGACAGGAACCCACAGATACGCAGTATTTT
CASSRRQEPTDTQYF
>.|TRBV19|.|TRBJ1-1
TGTGCCAGTAGTATTAATCGGGGCGCAGGTGAAGCTTTCTTT
CASSINRGAGEAFF
>once|TRBV29-1|.|TRBJ1-2
TGCAGCGTTGCGGGAACGCAGTTAAACTATGGCTACACCTTC
CSVAGTQLNYGYTF
>once|TRBV19|.|TRBJ2-5
TGTGCCAGTAGTATCCCCCGACAGGGAGGAGAGACCCAGTACTTC
CASSIPRQGGETQYF
>.|TRBV29-1|.|TRBJ2-3
TGCAGCGTGGCGGGGCTAGCCCTCTATACGCAGTATTTT
CSVAGLALYTQYF
>.|TRBV20-1|.|TRBJ1-1
TGCAGTGCTAGGCCAGGTGTAAATGAAGCTTTCTTT
CSARPGVNEAFF
>once|TRBV6-5|.|TRBJ1-2
TGTGCCAGCGGAGGGATATTATGGGGGTACACCTTC
CASGGILWGYTF
>.|TRBV5-1|.|TRBJ1-2
TGCGCCAGCAGCTTGGGGAAACAGGGACACTATGGCTACACCTTC
CASSLGKQGHYGYTF
>once|TRBV5-4|TRBD2|TRBJ2-2
TGTGCCAGCAAAAAAGGGACTAGCGAATCGAACACCGGGGAGCTGTTTTTT
CASKKGTSESNTGELFF
>.|TRBV7-9|.|TRBJ1-4
TGTGCCAGCACCCTGGGGGAGAATAATGAAAAACTGTTTTTT
CASTLGENNEKLFF
>once|TRBV29-1|.|TRBJ1-1
TGCAGCGTCCCCGCGGGGGTGAACACTGAAGCTTTCTTT
CSVPAGVNTEAFF
>.|TRBV5-6|.|TRBJ1-1
TGTGCCAGCAGCTTGGTTGGAGGAGGAGCGAACACTGAAGCTTTCTTT
CASSLVGGGANTEAFF